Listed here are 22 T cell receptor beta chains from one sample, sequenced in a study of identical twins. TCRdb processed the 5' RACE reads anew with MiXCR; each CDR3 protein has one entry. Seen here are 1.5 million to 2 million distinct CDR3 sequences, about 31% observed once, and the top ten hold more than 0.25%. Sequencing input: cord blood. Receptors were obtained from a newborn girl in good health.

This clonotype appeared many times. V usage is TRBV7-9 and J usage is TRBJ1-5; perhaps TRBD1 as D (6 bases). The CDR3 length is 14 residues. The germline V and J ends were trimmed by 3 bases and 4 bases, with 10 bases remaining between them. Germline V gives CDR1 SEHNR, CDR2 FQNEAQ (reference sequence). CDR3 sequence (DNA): TGTGCCAGCAGCTTTACCGGGACAAATCAGCCCCAGCATTTT. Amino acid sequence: CASSFTGTNQPQHF.

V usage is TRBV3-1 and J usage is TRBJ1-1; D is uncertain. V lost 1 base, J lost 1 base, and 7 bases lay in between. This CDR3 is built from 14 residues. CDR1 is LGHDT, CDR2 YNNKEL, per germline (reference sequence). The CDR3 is CASSQGIRNTEAFF. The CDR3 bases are TGTGCCAGCAGCCAAGGGATTCGGAACACTGAAGCTTTCTTT.

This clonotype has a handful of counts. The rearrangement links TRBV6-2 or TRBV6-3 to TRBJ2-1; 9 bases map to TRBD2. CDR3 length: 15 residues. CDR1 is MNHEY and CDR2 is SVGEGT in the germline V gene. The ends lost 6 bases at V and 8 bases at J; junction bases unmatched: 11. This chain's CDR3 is CASRRPGLAFDEQFF. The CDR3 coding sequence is TGTGCCAGCAGGCGACCGGGACTAGCTTTCGATGAGCAGTTCTTC.

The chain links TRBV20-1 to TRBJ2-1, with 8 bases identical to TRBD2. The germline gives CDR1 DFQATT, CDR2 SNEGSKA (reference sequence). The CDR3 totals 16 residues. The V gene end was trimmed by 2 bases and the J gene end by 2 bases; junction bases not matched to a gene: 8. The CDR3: CSARSFSGEPYNEQFF. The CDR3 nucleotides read TGCAGTGCTAGATCCTTTAGCGGGGAACCCTACAATGAGCAGTTCTTC.

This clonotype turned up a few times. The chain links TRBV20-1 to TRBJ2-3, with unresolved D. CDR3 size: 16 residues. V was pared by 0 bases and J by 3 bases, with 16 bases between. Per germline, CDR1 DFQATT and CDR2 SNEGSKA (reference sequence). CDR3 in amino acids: CSARDRIAVRTDTQYF. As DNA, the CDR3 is TGCAGTGCTAGAGATCGGATAGCAGTTAGGACAGATACGCAGTATTTT.

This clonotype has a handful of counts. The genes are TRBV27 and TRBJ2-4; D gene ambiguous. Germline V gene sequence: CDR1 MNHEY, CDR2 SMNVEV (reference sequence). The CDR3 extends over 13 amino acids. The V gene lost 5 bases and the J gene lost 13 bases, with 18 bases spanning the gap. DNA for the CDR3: TGTGCCAGCAGTGCCCACGTGGGAAATGAGCAGTACTTC. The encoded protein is CASSAHVGNEQYF.

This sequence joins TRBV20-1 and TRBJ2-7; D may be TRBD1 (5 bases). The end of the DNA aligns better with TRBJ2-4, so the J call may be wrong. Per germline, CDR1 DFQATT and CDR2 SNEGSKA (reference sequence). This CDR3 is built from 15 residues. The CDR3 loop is CSARDPTSLGHIQYF. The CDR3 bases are TGCAGTGCTAGAGATCCGACGTCCCTGGGGCACATTCAGTACTTC.

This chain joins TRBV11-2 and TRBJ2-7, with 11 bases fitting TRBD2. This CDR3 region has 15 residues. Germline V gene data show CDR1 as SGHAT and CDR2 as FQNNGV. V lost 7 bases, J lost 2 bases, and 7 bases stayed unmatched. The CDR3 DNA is TGTGCCAGCACCGTGACTAGCGGGGCCGCCTACGAGCAGTACTTC. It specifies CASTVTSGAAYEQYF.

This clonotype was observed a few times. CDR3 residues: CASNDPPPYEQYF. CDR3 nucleotide sequence: TGTGCCAGCAACGACCCTCCCCCCTACGAGCAGTACTTC. The rearrangement links TRBV6-2 or TRBV6-3 to TRBJ2-7; the D is unclear. The germline V gene encodes CDR1 MNHEY and CDR2 SVGEGT. V was trimmed by 7 bases and J by 2 bases, leaving 12 bases between them. The CDR3 has 13 residues.

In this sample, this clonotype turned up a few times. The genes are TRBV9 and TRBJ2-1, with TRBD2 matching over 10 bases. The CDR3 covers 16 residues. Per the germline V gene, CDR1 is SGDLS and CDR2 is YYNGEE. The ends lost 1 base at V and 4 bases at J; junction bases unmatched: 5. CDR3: CASSVMSLAGYNEQFF. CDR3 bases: TGTGCCAGCAGCGTAATGTCACTAGCGGGGTACAATGAGCAGTTCTTC.

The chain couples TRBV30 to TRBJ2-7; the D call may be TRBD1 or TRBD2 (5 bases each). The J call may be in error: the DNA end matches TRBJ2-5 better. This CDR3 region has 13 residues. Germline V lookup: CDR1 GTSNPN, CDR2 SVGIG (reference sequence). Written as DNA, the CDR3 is TGTGCCTGGACCCCAGCGGACAAAGAGACCCAGTACTTC. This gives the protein CAWTPADKETQYF.

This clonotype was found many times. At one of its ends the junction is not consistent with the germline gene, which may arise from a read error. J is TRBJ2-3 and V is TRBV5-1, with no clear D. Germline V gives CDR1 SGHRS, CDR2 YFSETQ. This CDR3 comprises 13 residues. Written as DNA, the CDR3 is TGTGCCAGCAGCTTAGGTGTCTCAGATACGCAGTATTTT. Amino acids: CASSLGVSDTQYF.

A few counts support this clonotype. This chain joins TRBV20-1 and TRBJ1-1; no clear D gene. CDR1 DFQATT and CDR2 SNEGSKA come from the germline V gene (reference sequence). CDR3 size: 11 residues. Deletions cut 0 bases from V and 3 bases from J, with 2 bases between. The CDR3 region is CSARDDTEAFF. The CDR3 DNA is TGCAGTGCTAGAGATGACACTGAAGCTTTCTTT.

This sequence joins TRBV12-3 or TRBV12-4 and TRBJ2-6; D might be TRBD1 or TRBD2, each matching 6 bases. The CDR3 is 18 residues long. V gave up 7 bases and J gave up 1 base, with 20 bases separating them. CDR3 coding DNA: TGTGCCAGCACCTCCCGTGGAGGGGGAAGGTCTGGGGCCAACGTCCTGACTTTC. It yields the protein CASTSRGGGRSGANVLTF.

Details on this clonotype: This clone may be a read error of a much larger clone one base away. DNA for the CDR3: TGTACCACCAGTGATTTGACAGCAACTAATGAAAAACTGTTTTTT. It codes for CTTSDLTATNEKLFF. V usage is TRBV24-1 and J usage is TRBJ1-4; D might be TRBD1 (5 bases). Germline assignment: CDR1 KGHDR and CDR2 SFDVKD. The CDR3 contains 15 residues.

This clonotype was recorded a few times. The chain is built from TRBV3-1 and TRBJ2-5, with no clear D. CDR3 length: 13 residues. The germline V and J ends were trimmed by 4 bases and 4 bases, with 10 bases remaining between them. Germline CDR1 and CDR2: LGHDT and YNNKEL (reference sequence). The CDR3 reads CASSRPPTETQYF. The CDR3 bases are TGTGCCAGCAGCCGACCCCCGACAGAGACCCAGTACTTC.

CDR3 residues: CASSLVGPHNEQYF. As DNA, the CDR3 is TGTGCCAGCAGCTTAGTGGGACCCCACAATGAGCAGTACTTC. The V call is TRBV11-3, the J call TRBJ2-7; TRBD1 or TRBD2 may be the D gene (5 bases each). The CDR3 sequence is 14 residues long. With 1 base removed from V and 7 bases from J, the gap between germline ends came to 14 bases. Germline V CDR1 and CDR2: SGHNT, YENEEA.

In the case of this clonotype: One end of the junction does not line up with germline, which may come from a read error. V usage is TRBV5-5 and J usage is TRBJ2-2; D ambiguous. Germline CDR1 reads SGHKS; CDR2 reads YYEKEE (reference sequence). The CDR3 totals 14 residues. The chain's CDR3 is CAGSQWPANGELFF. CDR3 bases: TGTGCCGGCAGCCAATGGCCCGCAAACGGGGAGCTGTTTTTT.

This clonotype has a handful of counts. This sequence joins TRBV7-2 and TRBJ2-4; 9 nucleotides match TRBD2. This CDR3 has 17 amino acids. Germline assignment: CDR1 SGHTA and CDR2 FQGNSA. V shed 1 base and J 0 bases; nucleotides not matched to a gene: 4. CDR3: CASSLGGLAEAKNIQYF. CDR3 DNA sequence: TGTGCCAGCAGCTTAGGGGGACTAGCCGAAGCCAAAAACATTCAGTACTTC. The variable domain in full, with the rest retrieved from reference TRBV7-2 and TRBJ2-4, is GAGVSQSPSNKVTEKGKDVELRCDPISGHTALYWYRQSLGQGLEFLIYFQGNSAPDKSGLPSDRFSAERTGGSVSTLTIQRTQQEDSAVYLCASSLGGLAEAKNIQYFGAGTRLSVL.

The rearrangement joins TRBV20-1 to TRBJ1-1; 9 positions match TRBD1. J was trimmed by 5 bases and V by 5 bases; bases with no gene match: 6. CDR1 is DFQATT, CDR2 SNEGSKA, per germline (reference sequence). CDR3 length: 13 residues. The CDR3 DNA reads TGCAGTGCTCTGGGACAGGGTTGGACTGAAGCTTTCTTT. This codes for CSALGQGWTEAFF.

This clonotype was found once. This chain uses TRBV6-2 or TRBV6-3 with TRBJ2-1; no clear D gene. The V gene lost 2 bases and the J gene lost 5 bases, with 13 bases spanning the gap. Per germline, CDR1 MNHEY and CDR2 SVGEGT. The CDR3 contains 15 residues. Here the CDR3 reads CASSYLLGRDNEQFF. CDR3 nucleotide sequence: TGTGCCAGCAGTTACCTCCTAGGTCGGGACAATGAGCAGTTCTTC.

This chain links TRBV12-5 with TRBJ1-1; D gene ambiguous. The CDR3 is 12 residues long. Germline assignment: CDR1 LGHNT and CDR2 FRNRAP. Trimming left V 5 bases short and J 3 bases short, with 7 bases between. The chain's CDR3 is CASGPDYTEAFF. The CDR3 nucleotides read TGTGCTAGTGGTCCGGACTACACTGAAGCTTTCTTT.